This TCR beta chain was sequenced during a study of shared clonotypes between healthy human individuals (dated by TCRdb to 2018 to 2021). For the study in its entirety: The cohort comprised a couple of women and three men aged 18 to 49 years. Per donor, three plates each were used for CD4 naive and CD4 memory, two for CD8 naive, and one for CD8 memory. Different laboratories and diverse techniques were used to prepare libraries and sequence TCR repertoires, to increase sequencing depth and limit assay-specific biases. Leukapheresis yielded between about 0.94 and 8.9 billion PBMCs per donor. The study deeply sequenced blood TCR repertoires of roughly five healthy adults to estimate repertoire size and the extent of clonotype sharing between individuals.

Concerning this clone itself: Its target antigen remains unknown. No base qualities exist here, and no much larger clone lies one base off it.

What the research found in general, with its limitations: Approximately 5% of naive CD4, 3.5% of naive CD8, roughly 2.5% of memory CD4, and around 0.4% of memory CD8 clonotypes were shared across a few donors. Incomplete sequencing was indicated by rarefaction of sorted-subset datasets, despite the large sequencing depth. Based on pairwise subsampling, the degree of clonotype sharing among donors was expected to be affected by sequencing depth. Sampling was restricted to blood, and TCR repertoires in tissue are likely to differ from TCR repertoires in blood. The small number of donors limited the genetic and exposure-history diversity represented. Naive subsets generally had larger estimated clonotype richness than memory subsets. Compared with non-shared clonotypes, clonotypes shared by all four sorted-subset donors had higher generation probabilities.

Using the deep immunoSEQ assay, multiplex PCR amplified TCR CDR3 regions from genomic DNA. Extracted genomic DNA from each cell subset was distributed evenly across all wells of several immunoSEQ 96-well plates, and each plate was treated as a replicate. For sorted subsets, approximately 200 ng of genomic DNA, equivalent to 30,000 or so T cell genomes, went into each replicate PCR. The purified libraries were quantified using a Qubit 3.0 fluorometer, sized with a Bioanalyzer 2100, and then quantified again using the KAPA Library Quantification kit. A separate single-read 150-cycle Illumina NextSeq 550 flow cell was used to sequence each immunoSEQ 96-well plate. Under the source paper's analysis protocol: Because only junctional sequences without quality scores were contained in the immunoSEQ output, filtering matching that applied to full-length reads could not be performed. To assign V/J genes and CDR3, sequences were annotated using PyIR, a Python wrapper for IgBLAST v1.9, with IMGT germline references. Reads were filtered out if the reads had weak V/J assignments (E-value above 1e-6), no CDR3, stop codons, out-of-frame junctions, or ambiguous translated residues. V3J clonotypes were defined as sequences sharing an identical inferred V gene, J gene, and CDR3 amino acid sequence. Percentage overlap between repertoires was computed as shared unique clonotypes divided by the size of the smaller repertoire. Richness of each repertoire was evaluated using RTK rarefaction, the Chao1 estimator, and Recon v2.1 estimates of unobserved clonotypes. Generation probabilities were computed with OLGA for all TCRbeta clonotypes obtained by the gDNA method from four donors. TCRdb stores this immuneACCESS table with in-frame sequences only. Part of the clones is absent; in the studies checked, under half of the shortfall reflects unresolved V genes, and no reason is known for the rest. V and J calls and clone size follow that table, whereas D and trimming were derived from the DNA. A total of roughly 1.5 million clones appear in this sample, 95% to 99% of them only once. Clones ranked in the top ten supply less than 0.55% of the sample.

The donors were healthy, HIV-negative adults who had no recently reported acute infections or vaccinations. Every donor was a Caucasian adult living in Nashville, Tennessee, USA. CD4+ T cells were enriched by magnetic negative selection; naive cells were then positively selected on CD45RA, and the negative fraction formed the memory subset. After blood collection by leukapheresis, PBMCs were isolated using Ficoll-Histopaque density gradient centrifugation and then cryopreserved in the vapor phase of liquid nitrogen. Analytical flow cytometry was used to check the purity and quantity of each magnetically sorted T cell population. Genomic DNA was isolated from every sorted fraction and measured by UV absorbance on a Nanodrop 2000c. The sample was naive CD4+ T cells sorted from blood. This specimen's cell subset or site label, interpreted: CD45RA+ positively selected. This clonotype was sampled from a man aged 25-45 years in good health.

The bases read TGTGCCAGTAGTATAGATTCAGGGAACACTGAAGCTTTCTTT. It translates to CASSIDSGNTEAFF. The rearranged segments are TRBV19 and TRBJ1-1; a confident D gene designation cannot be given. The CDR3, from cysteine to phenylalanine, totals 14 residues. Solely the CDR3 DNA is kept, with 42 bases framed from the first base. Taken from the germline V gene (reference sequence), the CDR1 and CDR2 loops are LNHDA and SQIVND. Trimming costs V 0 bases and J 1 base, and their ends lie 6 bases apart. Reference TRBV19 and TRBJ1-1 genes cover what lies past the CDR3, so the full variable domain is DGGITQSPKYLFRKEGQNVTLSCEQNLNHDAMYWYRQDPGQGLRLIYYSQIVNDFQKGDIAEGYSVSREKKESFPLTVTSAQKNPTAFYLCASSIDSGNTEAFFGQGTRLTVV.